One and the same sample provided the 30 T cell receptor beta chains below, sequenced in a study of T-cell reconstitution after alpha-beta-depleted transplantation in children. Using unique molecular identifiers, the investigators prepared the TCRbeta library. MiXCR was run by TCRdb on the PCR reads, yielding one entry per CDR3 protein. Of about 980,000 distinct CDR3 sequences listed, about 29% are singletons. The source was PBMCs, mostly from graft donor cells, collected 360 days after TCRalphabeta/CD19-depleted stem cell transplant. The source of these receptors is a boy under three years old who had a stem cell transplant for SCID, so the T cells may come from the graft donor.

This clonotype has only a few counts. CDR3 loop: CSARSQRMNTEAFF. CDR3 sequence (DNA): TGCAGTGCTAGATCCCAAAGGATGAACACTGAAGCTTTCTTT. The V call is TRBV20-1, the J call TRBJ1-1; no definite D call. The CDR3 length is 14 residues. V was cut by 2 bases and J by 0 bases, with 10 bases left in between. CDR1 is DFQATT and CDR2 is SNEGSKA in the germline V gene (reference sequence).

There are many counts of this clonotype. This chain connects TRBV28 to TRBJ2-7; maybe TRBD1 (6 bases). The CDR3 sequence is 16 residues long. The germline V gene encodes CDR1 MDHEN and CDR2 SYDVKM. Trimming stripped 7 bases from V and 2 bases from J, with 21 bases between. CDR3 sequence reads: CASNSPGTPKAYEQYF. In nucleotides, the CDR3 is TGTGCCAGCAACTCGCCGGGGACACCCAAGGCCTACGAGCAGTACTTC.

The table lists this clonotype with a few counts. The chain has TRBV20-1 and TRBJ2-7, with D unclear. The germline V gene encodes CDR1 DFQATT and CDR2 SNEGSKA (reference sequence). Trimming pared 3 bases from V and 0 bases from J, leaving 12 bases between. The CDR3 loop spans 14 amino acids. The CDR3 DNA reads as TGCAGTGCTAGGGCCAACCTTATCTCCTACGAGCAGTACTTC. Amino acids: CSARANLISYEQYF.

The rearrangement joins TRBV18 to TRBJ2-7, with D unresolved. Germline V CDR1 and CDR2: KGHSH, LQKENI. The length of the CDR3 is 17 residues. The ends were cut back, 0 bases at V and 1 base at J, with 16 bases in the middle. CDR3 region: CASSPPSGTDLSYEQYF. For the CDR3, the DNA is TGTGCCAGCTCACCACCGTCCGGTACGGACCTTTCCTACGAGCAGTACTTC.

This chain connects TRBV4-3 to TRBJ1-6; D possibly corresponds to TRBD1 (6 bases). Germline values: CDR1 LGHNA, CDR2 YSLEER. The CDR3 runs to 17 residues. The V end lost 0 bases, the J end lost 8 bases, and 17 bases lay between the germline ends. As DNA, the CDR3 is TGCGCCAGCAGCCAAGATCCGCCGGGACACCTTGATTCACCCCTCCACTTT. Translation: CASSQDPPGHLDSPLHF.

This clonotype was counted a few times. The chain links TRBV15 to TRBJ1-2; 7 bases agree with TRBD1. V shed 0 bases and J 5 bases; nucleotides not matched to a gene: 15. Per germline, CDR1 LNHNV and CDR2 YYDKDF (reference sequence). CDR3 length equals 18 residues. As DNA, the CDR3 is TGTGCCACCAGCAGAGATCACGGGACAGAGGAGGCCCTATATGGCTACACCTTC. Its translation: CATSRDHGTEEALYGYTF.

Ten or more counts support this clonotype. CDR3 bases: TGTGCCAGCAGCCGAGGCATGGGTCCTTACGAGCAGTACTTC. Protein: CASSRGMGPYEQYF. The V call is TRBV12-3 or TRBV12-4, the J call TRBJ2-7; the D is unclear. CDR3 size: 14 residues. V lost 6 bases and J 4 bases, leaving 16 bases between the germline ends.

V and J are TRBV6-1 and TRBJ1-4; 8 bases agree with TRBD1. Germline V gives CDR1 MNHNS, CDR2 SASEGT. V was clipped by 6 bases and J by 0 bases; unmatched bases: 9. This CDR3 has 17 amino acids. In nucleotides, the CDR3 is TGTGCCAGCAGGGGGGACAGGCTAAACCCAACTAATGAAAAACTGTTTTTT. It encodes CASRGDRLNPTNEKLFF.

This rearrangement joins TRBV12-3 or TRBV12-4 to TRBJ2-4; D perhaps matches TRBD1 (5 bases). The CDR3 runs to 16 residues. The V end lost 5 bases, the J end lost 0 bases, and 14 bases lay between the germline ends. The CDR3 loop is CASSPATALAKNIQYF. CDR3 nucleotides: TGTGCCAGCAGTCCCGCGACAGCTTTAGCCAAAAACATTCAGTACTTC.

CDR3 region: CASSQDHRLDWRTDTQYF. DNA for the CDR3: TGTGCCAGCAGCCAAGACCACCGACTAGATTGGCGCACAGATACGCAGTATTTT. V and J are TRBV3-1 and TRBJ2-3; possible D gene TRBD2, 6 bases. The CDR3 sequence is 18 residues long. Trimming stripped 0 bases from V and 1 base from J, with 17 bases between. Germline CDR1 and CDR2: LGHDT and YNNKEL (reference sequence).

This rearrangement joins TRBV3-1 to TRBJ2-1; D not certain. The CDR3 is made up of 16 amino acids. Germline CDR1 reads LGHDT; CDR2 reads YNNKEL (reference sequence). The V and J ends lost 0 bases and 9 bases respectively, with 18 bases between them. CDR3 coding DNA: TGTGCCAGCAGCCAAGACGTCGCCCGGAGTCAAGTTGAGCAGTTCTTC. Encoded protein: CASSQDVARSQVEQFF.

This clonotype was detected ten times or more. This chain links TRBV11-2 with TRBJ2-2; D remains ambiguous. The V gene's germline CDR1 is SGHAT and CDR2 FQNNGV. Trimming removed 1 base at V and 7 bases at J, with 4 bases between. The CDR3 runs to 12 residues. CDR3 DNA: TGTGCCAGCAGCTTAGTGGTCGGGGAGCTGTTTTTT. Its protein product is CASSLVVGELFF.

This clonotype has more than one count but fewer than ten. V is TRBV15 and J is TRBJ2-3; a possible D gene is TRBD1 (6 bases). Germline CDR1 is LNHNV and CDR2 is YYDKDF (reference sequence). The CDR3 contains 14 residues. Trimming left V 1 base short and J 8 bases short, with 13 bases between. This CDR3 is CATSRVPRGGTQYF. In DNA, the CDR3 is TGTGCCACCAGCAGAGTACCGAGAGGGGGTACGCAGTATTTT.

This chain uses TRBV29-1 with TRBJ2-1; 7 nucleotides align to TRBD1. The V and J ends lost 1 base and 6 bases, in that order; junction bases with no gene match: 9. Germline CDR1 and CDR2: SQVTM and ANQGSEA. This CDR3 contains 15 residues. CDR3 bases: TGCAGCGTTGAAGCCGCCAAGGGGGCTAGCAATGAGCAGTTCTTC. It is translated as CSVEAAKGASNEQFF.

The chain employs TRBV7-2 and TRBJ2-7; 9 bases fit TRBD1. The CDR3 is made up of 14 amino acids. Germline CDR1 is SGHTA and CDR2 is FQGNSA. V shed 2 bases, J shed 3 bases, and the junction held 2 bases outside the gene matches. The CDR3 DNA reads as TGTGCCAGCAGCTTAACGACAGGGGGCTACGAGCAGTACTTC. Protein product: CASSLTTGGYEQYF.

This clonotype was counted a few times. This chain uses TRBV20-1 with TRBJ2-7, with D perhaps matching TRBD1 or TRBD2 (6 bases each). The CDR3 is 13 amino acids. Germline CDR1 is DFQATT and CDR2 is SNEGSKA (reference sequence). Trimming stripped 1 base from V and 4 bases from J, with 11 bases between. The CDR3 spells CSARVGGQYEQYF. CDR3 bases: TGCAGTGCTAGAGTTGGGGGGCAGTACGAGCAGTACTTC.

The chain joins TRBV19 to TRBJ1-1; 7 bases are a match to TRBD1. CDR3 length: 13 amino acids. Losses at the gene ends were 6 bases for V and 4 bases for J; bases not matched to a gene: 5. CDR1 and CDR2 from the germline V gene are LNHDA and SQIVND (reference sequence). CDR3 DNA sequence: TGTGCCAGTAGGTCAGGGGGGAGCACTGAAGCTTTCTTT. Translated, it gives CASRSGGSTEAFF.

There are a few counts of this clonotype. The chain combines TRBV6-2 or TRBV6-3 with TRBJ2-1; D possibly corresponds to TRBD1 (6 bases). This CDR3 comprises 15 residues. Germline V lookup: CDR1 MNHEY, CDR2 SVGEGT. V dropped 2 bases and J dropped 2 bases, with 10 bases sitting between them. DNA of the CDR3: TGTGCCAGCAGTTACGGGGGCGAGACCTACAATGAGCAGTTCTTC. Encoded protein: CASSYGGETYNEQFF.

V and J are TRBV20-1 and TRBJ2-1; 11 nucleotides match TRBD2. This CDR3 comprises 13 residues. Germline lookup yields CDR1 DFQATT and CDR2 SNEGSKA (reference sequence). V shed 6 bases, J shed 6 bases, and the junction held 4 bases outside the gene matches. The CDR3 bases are TGCAGTGCACTGGGACTAGCGGCCAATGAGCAGTTCTTC. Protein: CSALGLAANEQFF.

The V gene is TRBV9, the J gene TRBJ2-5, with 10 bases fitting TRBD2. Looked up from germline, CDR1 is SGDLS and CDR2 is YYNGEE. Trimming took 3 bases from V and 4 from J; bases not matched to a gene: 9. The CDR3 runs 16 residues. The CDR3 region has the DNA TGTGCCAGCAGCGGGCCGGGACTAGCGCGGGGAGAGACCCAGTACTTC. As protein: CASSGPGLARGETQYF.

The CDR3 DNA sequence: TGTGCCAGCAGTTTTTGGGGGCCGATCAATGAGCAGTTCTTC. Amino acid sequence: CASSFWGPINEQFF. The rearrangement joins TRBV12-3 or TRBV12-4 to TRBJ2-1; D may be TRBD1 (6 bases). The CDR3 runs to 14 residues. V was shortened by 3 bases and J by 6 bases, with 12 bases between the two germline ends.

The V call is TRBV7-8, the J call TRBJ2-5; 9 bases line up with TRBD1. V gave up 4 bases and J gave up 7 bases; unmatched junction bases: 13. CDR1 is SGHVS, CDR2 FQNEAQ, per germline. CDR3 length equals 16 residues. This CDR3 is CASSSRRDRVYGTQYF. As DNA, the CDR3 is TGTGCCAGCAGCTCCAGGCGGGACAGGGTATATGGGACCCAGTACTTC.

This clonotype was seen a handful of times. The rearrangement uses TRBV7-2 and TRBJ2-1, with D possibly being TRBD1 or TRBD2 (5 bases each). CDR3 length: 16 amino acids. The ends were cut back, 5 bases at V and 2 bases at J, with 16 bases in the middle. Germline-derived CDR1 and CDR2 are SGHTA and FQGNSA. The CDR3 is CASSQTSGPAYNEQFF. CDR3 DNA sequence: TGTGCCAGCAGCCAGACCTCGGGACCAGCCTACAATGAGCAGTTCTTC.

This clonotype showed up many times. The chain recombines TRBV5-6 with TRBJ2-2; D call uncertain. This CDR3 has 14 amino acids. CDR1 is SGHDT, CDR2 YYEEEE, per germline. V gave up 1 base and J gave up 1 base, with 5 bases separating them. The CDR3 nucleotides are TGTGCCAGCAGCTTGAAGGGGAACACCGGGGAGCTGTTTTTT. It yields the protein CASSLKGNTGELFF.

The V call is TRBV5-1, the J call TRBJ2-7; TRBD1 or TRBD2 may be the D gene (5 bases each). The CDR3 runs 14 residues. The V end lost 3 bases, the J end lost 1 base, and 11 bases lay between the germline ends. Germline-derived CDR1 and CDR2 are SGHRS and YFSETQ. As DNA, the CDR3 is TGCGCCAGCAGCTCACAGGAGGTATCCTACGAGCAGTACTTC. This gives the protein CASSSQEVSYEQYF.

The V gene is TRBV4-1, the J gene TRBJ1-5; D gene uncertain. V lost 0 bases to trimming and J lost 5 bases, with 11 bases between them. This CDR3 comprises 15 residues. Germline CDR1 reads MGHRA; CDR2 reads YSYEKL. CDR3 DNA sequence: TGCGCCAGCAGCCAAGATAGGAGCGAATATCAGCCCCAGCATTTT. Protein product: CASSQDRSEYQPQHF.

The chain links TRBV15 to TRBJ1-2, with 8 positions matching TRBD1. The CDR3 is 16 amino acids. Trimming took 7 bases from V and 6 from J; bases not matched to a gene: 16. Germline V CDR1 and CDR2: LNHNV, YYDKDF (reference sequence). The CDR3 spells CATTGIIGAGGNGYTF. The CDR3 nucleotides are TGTGCCACCACGGGGATTATAGGGGCAGGGGGCAATGGCTACACCTTC.

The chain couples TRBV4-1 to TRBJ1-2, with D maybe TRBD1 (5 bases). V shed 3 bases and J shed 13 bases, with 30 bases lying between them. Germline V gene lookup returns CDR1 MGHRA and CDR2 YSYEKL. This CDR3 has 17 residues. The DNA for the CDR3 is TGCGCCAGCAGCCATTGGCCAGAGCCGGACATCCCACGGGGATGCACCTTC. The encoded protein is CASSHWPEPDIPRGCTF.

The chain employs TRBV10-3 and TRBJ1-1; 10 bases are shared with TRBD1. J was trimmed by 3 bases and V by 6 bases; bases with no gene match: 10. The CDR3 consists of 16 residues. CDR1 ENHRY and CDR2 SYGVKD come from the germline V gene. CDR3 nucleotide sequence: TGTGCCATCAGGATGGGACAGGGGATGAGGGACACTGAAGCTTTCTTT. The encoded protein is CAIRMGQGMRDTEAFF.

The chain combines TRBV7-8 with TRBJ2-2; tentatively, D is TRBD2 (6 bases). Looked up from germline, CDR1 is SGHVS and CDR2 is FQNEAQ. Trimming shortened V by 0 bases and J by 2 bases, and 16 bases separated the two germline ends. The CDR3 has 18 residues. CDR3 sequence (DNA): TGTGCCAGCAGCTTAGCGCCGGGACTGCCCTTAAACACCGGGGAGCTGTTTTTT. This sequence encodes CASSLAPGLPLNTGELFF.